This TCR beta chain was captured by sequencing in a study of T cell changes during pregnancy in multiple sclerosis. Repertoires were generated with immunoSEQ multiplex PCR, while TCRdb's copy carries only in-frame clones and drops some. The sample consists of about 60,000 clones, about 91% of them appearing once. This sequence originates from a female donor with multiple sclerosis, enrolled in a pregnancy study. The starting material was CD4+ T cells from peripheral blood mononuclear cells, obtained in the second trimester of pregnancy.

The CDR3 region has the DNA TGCGCCAGCAGCCTTATGACAGGGGCCTCTGGTGGGCAGTTCTTC. Amino acids: CASSLMTGASGGQFF. The rearrangement joins TRBV4-1 to TRBJ2-1, with 8 bases identical to TRBD1. The junction had 14 bases not matched to a gene; V was cut back by 4 bases and J by 12 bases. CDR1 is MGHRA, CDR2 YSYEKL, per germline. The CDR3 consists of 15 residues.